In this sample, the clone carrying this T cell receptor beta chain turned up a few times. The antigen remains undetermined. The sample belongs to a study of type 1 regulatory T cells. Study-level information: An in vitro protocol generated T-allo10, a Tr1-enriched, alloantigen-specific CD4 T cell product. Study conclusions and caveats: Type 1 regulatory T cells had a more restricted TCR repertoire than non-type 1 regulatory T cells.

Each CDR3 protein gets one entry after TCRdb re-called the reads with MiXCR. The data hold fewer than 80,000 distinct CDR3 sequences, with under 25% observed a single time. Trimming shortened V by 3 bases and J by 4 bases, and 6 bases separated the two germline ends. CDR3 length equals 12 residues. Germline V gene data show CDR1 as LNHDA and CDR2 as SQIVND (reference sequence). The receptor was derived from a human donor in good health. The sample consisted of cultured type 1 regulatory T (Tr1) cells, either the whole culture or a sorted fraction (not recorded which). The genes are TRBV19 and TRBJ1-2, with D uncertain. Here the CDR3 reads CASSMPVYGYTF. Here the CDR3 DNA reads TGTGCCAGTAGTATGCCTGTCTATGGCTACACCTTC.